These 29 T cell receptor beta chains came from one sample sequenced in a study of blood T cell repertoires in COVID-19. Sequencing used immunoSEQ multiplex PCR; TCRdb keeps in-frame clones, though not all of them. The sample contains fewer than 250,000 clones, around four fifths of which appear only once. The sequenced sample was peripheral blood. These receptor sequences come from a man aged 55 to 70 with COVID-19, enrolled during active disease.

CDR3 region: CASSLRGATRNTEAFF. The CDR3 DNA sequence: TGTGCCAGCAGTTTGCGGGGGGCTACTCGGAACACTGAAGCTTTCTTT. The chain couples TRBV6-5 to TRBJ1-1; maybe TRBD1 (6 bases). Trimming shortened V by 4 bases and J by 1 base, and 16 bases separated the two germline ends. The CDR3 sequence is 16 residues long. CDR1 MNHEY and CDR2 SVGAGI come from the germline V gene.

J is TRBJ2-7 and V is TRBV6-2 or TRBV6-3; D unclear. The CDR3 covers 16 residues. CDR1 and CDR2 (germline): MNHEY, SVGEGT. V was pared by 0 bases and J by 6 bases, with 18 bases between. This CDR3 is CASSYSGTRRGREQYF. The CDR3 region has the DNA TGTGCCAGCAGTTACTCAGGAACTCGTCGAGGCCGCGAGCAGTACTTC.

The chain links TRBV7-8 to TRBJ2-3, with 8 bases aligning to TRBD2. With 5 bases clipped from V and 6 bases from J, the junction kept 10 bases outside the gene matches. The CDR3 is made up of 15 amino acids. Germline V CDR1 and CDR2: SGHVS, FQNEAQ. The CDR3: CASSTDVGRGDTQYF. CDR3 nucleotide sequence: TGTGCCAGCAGCACAGACGTCGGGAGGGGCGATACGCAGTATTTT.

The rearrangement joins TRBV5-6 to TRBJ1-2; 7 nucleotides line up with TRBD1. Germline assignment: CDR1 SGHDT and CDR2 YYEEEE. The CDR3 totals 14 residues. Trimming at V came to 4 bases and at J to 8 bases, leaving 11 bases not matched to a gene. The CDR3 sequence: CASSIGDRPGGYTF. CDR3 DNA sequence: TGTGCCAGCAGCATAGGGGACAGACCCGGCGGCTACACCTTC. Full variable domain (remainder filled in from reference TRBV5-6 and TRBJ1-2): DAGVTQSPTHLIKTRGQQVTLRCSPKSGHDTVSWYQQALGQGPQFIFQYYEEEERQRGNFPDRFSGHQFPNYSSELNVNALLLGDSALYLCASSIGDRPGGYTFGSGTRLTVV.

The chain uses TRBV7-9 and TRBJ1-2; no definite D call. Deletions cut 3 bases from V and 8 bases from J, with 13 bases between. Per the germline V gene, CDR1 is SEHNR and CDR2 is FQNEAQ (reference sequence). CDR3 length equals 13 residues. CDR3 region: CASSFSRTDGYTF. CDR3 DNA sequence: TGTGCCAGCAGCTTCAGTCGGACTGACGGCTACACCTTC.

The CDR3 nucleotides are TGCAGCGTCGGGACAGGGACGTCCGTCTATGGCTACACCTTC. It specifies CSVGTGTSVYGYTF. This chain joins TRBV29-1 and TRBJ1-2; 9 nucleotides line up with TRBD1. The CDR3 has 14 amino acids. The V segment lost 6 bases and the J segment 4 bases; nucleotides outside the gene matches: 9. Per germline, CDR1 SQVTM and CDR2 ANQGSEA. Supplemented by reference TRBV29-1 and TRBJ1-2, the full variable domain reads SAVISQKPSRDICQRGTSLTIQCQVDSQVTMMFWYRQQPGQSLTLIATANQGSEATYESGFVIDKFPISRPNLTFSTLTVSNMSPEDSSIYLCSVGTGTSVYGYTFGSGTRLTVV.

The CDR3 sequence: CASSLGDYEETQYF. The CDR3 DNA reads TGTGCCAGCAGCTTAGGGGACTACGAAGAGACCCAGTACTTC. The chain carries TRBV7-9 and TRBJ2-5, with 7 positions matching TRBD2. The CDR3 covers 14 residues. Losses at the gene ends were 1 base for V and 3 bases for J; bases not matched to a gene: 2. Germline CDR1 is SEHNR and CDR2 is FQNEAQ (reference sequence).

The V and J genes are TRBV28 and TRBJ2-7; 8 bases map to TRBD2. The CDR3 contains 14 residues. Germline-derived CDR1 and CDR2 are MDHEN and SYDVKM. V lost 3 bases and J lost 1; bases outside the gene matches: 2. As DNA, the CDR3 is TGTGCCAGCAGTTTTCTAGCGGGTTCCTACGAGCAGTACTTC. Its translation is CASSFLAGSYEQYF.

The rearrangement joins TRBV20-1 to TRBJ1-2; TRBD1 matches 7 bases. The germline CDR1 and CDR2 sequences are DFQATT and SNEGSKA (reference sequence). V trimming: 5 bases; J trimming: 7 bases; junction bases outside the gene matches: 4. The CDR3 has 11 amino acids. The CDR3: CSADRVPGYTF. Here the CDR3 DNA reads TGCAGTGCTGACAGGGTACCTGGCTACACCTTC.

The V gene is TRBV6-5, the J gene TRBJ1-1; the match to TRBD1 covers 8 bases. CDR3 length: 15 amino acids. The germline gives CDR1 MNHEY, CDR2 SVGAGI. J lost 0 bases, V lost 6 bases, and 6 bases had no gene match. The CDR3 region has the DNA TGTGCCAGCAGCCCCTCGGACAGGGTGAACACTGAAGCTTTCTTT. It yields the protein CASSPSDRVNTEAFF.

The chain recombines TRBV6-4 with TRBJ1-5; TRBD1 agrees at 9 bases. Germline V gives CDR1 MRHNA, CDR2 SNTAGT. CDR3 length equals 15 residues. Trimming took 7 bases from V and 2 from J; bases not matched to a gene: 6. DNA of the CDR3: TGTGCCAGCACCACACAGGGGGCCGGCAATCAGCCCCAGCATTTT. This gives the protein CASTTQGAGNQPQHF.

With respect to this clone: Other DNA variants within this sample encode the same CDR3. J is TRBJ1-1 and V is TRBV29-1; D is possibly TRBD1 (6 bases). In germline, CDR1 is SQVTM, CDR2 ANQGSEA. This CDR3 contains 13 residues. Trimming took off 7 bases at V and 0 bases at J, with 12 bases between the two ends. In DNA, the CDR3 is TGCAGCGGCACGGGACATTTGAACACTGAAGCTTTCTTT. Protein product: CSGTGHLNTEAFF. Variable domain in full (rest from reference TRBV29-1 and TRBJ1-1): SAVISQKPSRDICQRGTSLTIQCQVDSQVTMMFWYRQQPGQSLTLIATANQGSEATYESGFVIDKFPISRPNLTFSTLTVSNMSPEDSSIYLCSGTGHLNTEAFFGQGTRLTVV.

This clone was seen a single time. The rearrangement joins TRBV6-4 to TRBJ1-2, with TRBD1 as a possible D gene (5 bases). The CDR3 extends over 14 amino acids. Germline V gene sequence: CDR1 MRHNA, CDR2 SNTAGT. Trimming stripped 0 bases from V and 8 bases from J, with 13 bases between. CDR3 amino acids: CASSDSQGFGGYTF. Here the CDR3 DNA reads TGTGCCAGCAGTGACTCCCAGGGATTTGGAGGCTACACCTTC.

The chain uses TRBV7-2 and TRBJ1-2; 9 positions match TRBD1. Looked up from germline, CDR1 is SGHTA and CDR2 is FQGNSA. Unmatched junction bases numbered 5, after V lost 1 base and J lost 2 bases. CDR3 length: 16 residues. The CDR3 DNA is TGTGCCAGCAGCTTAGTTAAGGGACAGGGCAACTATGGCTACACCTTC. It is translated as CASSLVKGQGNYGYTF.

The genes are TRBV20-1 and TRBJ2-2; possibly TRBD1 for D (6 bases). Germline V CDR1 and CDR2: DFQATT, SNEGSKA (reference sequence). V shed 3 bases and J shed 0 bases, with 8 bases lying between them. The CDR3 spans 14 residues. The CDR3: CSASQGTNTGELFF. The DNA of the CDR3 is TGCAGTGCTAGTCAGGGGACGAACACCGGGGAGCTGTTTTTT.

V gene TRBV5-1 combines with J gene TRBJ1-2, with a weak D call TRBD1 (6 bases). Between the trimmed V and J ends, which lost 7 bases and 8 bases, there was a span of 18 bases. The CDR3 spans 13 residues. Per the germline V gene, CDR1 is SGHRS and CDR2 is YFSETQ. CDR3 sequence: CASGVEGGHGYTF. DNA of the CDR3: TGCGCCAGCGGAGTTGAGGGGGGGCACGGCTACACCTTC.

The DNA of the CDR3 is TGTGCCAGCAGCGCGAATTCACCCCTCCACTTT. Translated: CASSANSPLHF. The chain is built from TRBV3-1 (or the pseudogene TRBV3-2) and TRBJ1-6; D ambiguous. The CDR3 sequence is 11 residues long. V lost 5 bases to trimming and J lost 7 bases, with 3 bases between them. From germline, CDR1 is LGHDT and CDR2 YNNKEL (reference sequence).

This chain links TRBV11-2 with TRBJ2-3, with 13 bases aligning to TRBD2. Trimming took 2 bases from V and 6 from J; bases not matched to a gene: 2. Per the germline V gene, CDR1 is SGHAT and CDR2 is FQNNGV. The CDR3 spans 15 residues. This CDR3 reads CASSLSLAGGDTQYF. The CDR3, as DNA: TGTGCCAGCAGCTTATCACTAGCGGGAGGGGATACGCAGTATTTT. Combining the CDR3 with reference TRBV11-2 and TRBJ2-3 gives the whole variable domain EAGVAQSPRYKIIEKRQSVAFWCNPISGHATLYWYQQILGQGPKLLIQFQNNGVVDDSQLPKDRFSAERLKGVDSTLKIQPAKLEDSAVYLCASSLSLAGGDTQYFGPGTRLTVL.

The chain combines TRBV4-1 with TRBJ1-1; D remains unclear. CDR1 is MGHRA and CDR2 is YSYEKL in the germline V gene. V was pared by 0 bases and J by 1 base, with 6 bases between. The length of the CDR3 is 14 residues. The CDR3 DNA follows: TGCGCCAGCAGCCAAGACATCGGGAACACTGAAGCTTTCTTT. Its protein product is CASSQDIGNTEAFF.

The chain uses TRBV2 and TRBJ1-1; a possible D gene is TRBD1 (5 bases). From germline, CDR1 is SNHLY and CDR2 FYNNEI. The CDR3 has 13 residues. Between the trimmed V and J ends, which lost 4 bases and 10 bases, there was a span of 16 bases. CDR3 loop: CASSVVYGGRAFF. The CDR3 bases are TGTGCCAGCAGTGTAGTATACGGGGGGAGAGCTTTCTTT.

This chain uses TRBV7-2 with TRBJ1-6, with TRBD1 matching over 7 bases. From germline, CDR1 is SGHTA and CDR2 FQGNSA. CDR3 length equals 17 residues. V was clipped by 6 bases and J by 0 bases; unmatched bases: 8. Written as DNA, the CDR3 is TGTGCCAGCAGTCGGGGACAGCCTATCTCCTATAATTCACCCCTCCACTTT. It encodes CASSRGQPISYNSPLHF.

The sample holds a few counts of this clone. V and J are TRBV5-1 and TRBJ2-5; tentatively, D is TRBD1 (5 bases). This CDR3 is 14 amino acids long. Per germline, CDR1 SGHRS and CDR2 YFSETQ. The V end lost 4 bases, the J end lost 1 base, and 11 bases lay between the germline ends. The CDR3 protein is CASSVDSFQETQYF. In DNA form, the CDR3 reads TGCGCCAGCAGCGTAGACAGCTTCCAAGAGACCCAGTACTTC.

Comment on this clone: One end of the junction does not line up with germline, which may come from a read error. The V call is TRBV2, the J call TRBJ2-7; D is unclear. This CDR3 has 11 residues. Germline V gives CDR1 SNHLY, CDR2 FYNNEI. CDR3 region: CASSVFYGQYF. In DNA form, the CDR3 reads TGTGCCAGCAGTGTTTTCTACGGGCAGTACTTC.

The rearrangement links TRBV5-4 to TRBJ2-5; 12 bases are shared with TRBD2. The CDR3 is 16 residues long. V was pared by 4 bases and J by 3 bases, with 7 bases of the junction left unmatched. Per the germline V gene, CDR1 is SGHNT and CDR2 is YYREEE (reference sequence). The CDR3 DNA sequence: TGTGCCAGCAGCCCGCGGACTAGCGGGAAAGAAGAGACCCAGTACTTC. As protein: CASSPRTSGKEETQYF.

The chain carries TRBV2 and TRBJ2-7; TRBD2 aligns across 13 bases. Germline loops: CDR1 SNHLY, CDR2 FYNNEI. V gave up 6 bases and J gave up 4 bases; unmatched junction bases: 18. The CDR3 length is 19 residues. DNA of the CDR3: TGTGCCAGCAGGGCCCCCCCCGGGACTAGCGGGACGGGGGGATACGAGCAGTACTTC. As protein: CASRAPPGTSGTGGYEQYF. Full variable domain (rest looked up from reference TRBV2 and TRBJ2-7): EPEVTQTPSHQVTQMGQEVILRCVPISNHLYFYWYRQILGQKVEFLVSFYNNEISEKSEIFDDQFSVERPDGSNFTLKIRSTKLEDSAMYFCASRAPPGTSGTGGYEQYFGPGTRLTVT.

V gene TRBV4-3 combines with J gene TRBJ2-4; 10 positions agree with TRBD1. CDR1 and CDR2 from the germline V gene are LGHNA and YSLEER. After removal of 4 bases from V and 1 base from J, the junction contained 13 bases not matched to a gene. This CDR3 is built from 19 residues. The CDR3 here is CASSPGTGAGRGAKNIQYF. CDR3 DNA sequence: TGCGCCAGCAGCCCAGGGACAGGGGCGGGGAGGGGGGCCAAAAACATTCAGTACTTC.

The chain links TRBV7-9 to TRBJ2-1; possibly TRBD2 for D (6 bases). The ends were cut back, 0 bases at V and 5 bases at J, with 11 bases in the middle. The length of the CDR3 is 15 residues. The germline CDR1 and CDR2 sequences are SEHNR and FQNEAQ (reference sequence). CDR3 amino acids: CASSLAGLKNNEQFF. CDR3 nucleotide sequence: TGTGCCAGCAGCTTAGCGGGACTGAAAAACAATGAGCAGTTCTTC.

V and J are TRBV6-1 and TRBJ1-1; no clear D. The CDR3 contains 12 residues. Trimming took off 3 bases at V and 8 bases at J, with 10 bases between the two ends. Looked up from germline, CDR1 is MNHNS and CDR2 is SASEGT. The CDR3 sequence is CASSESMTEAFF. In DNA, the CDR3 is TGTGCCAGCAGTGAGTCGATGACAGAAGCTTTCTTT.

V gene TRBV19 combines with J gene TRBJ1-3; TRBD1 agrees at 7 bases. The CDR3 totals 15 residues. J lost 4 bases, V lost 5 bases, and 8 bases had no gene match. The germline gives CDR1 LNHDA, CDR2 SQIVND (reference sequence). This chain's CDR3 is CASSPGTALGNTIYF. CDR3 bases: TGTGCCAGTAGTCCTGGGACAGCGCTCGGAAACACCATATATTTT.